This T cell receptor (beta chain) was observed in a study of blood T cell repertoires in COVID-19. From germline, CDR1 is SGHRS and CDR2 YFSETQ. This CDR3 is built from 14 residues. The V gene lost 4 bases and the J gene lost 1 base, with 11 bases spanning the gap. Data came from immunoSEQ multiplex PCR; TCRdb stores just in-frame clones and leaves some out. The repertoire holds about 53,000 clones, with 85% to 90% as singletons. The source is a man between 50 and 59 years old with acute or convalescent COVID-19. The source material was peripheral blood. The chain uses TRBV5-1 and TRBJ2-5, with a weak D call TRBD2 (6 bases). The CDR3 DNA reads TGCGCCAGCAGCCCGGGGGTCTCCCAAGAGACCCAGTACTTC. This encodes CASSPGVSQETQYF.